This T cell receptor beta chain was identified during a study of technical replicates of blood from several donors. The V gene end was trimmed by 5 bases and the J gene end by 0 bases; junction bases not matched to a gene: 3. The CDR3 sequence is 16 residues long. From germline, CDR1 is SGHTA and CDR2 FQGTGA. Method: immunoSEQ multiplex PCR; TCRdb's copy keeps in-frame clones and lacks some. The sample contains about 80,000 clones, around 96% of which appear only once. This receptor was taken from a human donor in good health. The source material was T cells isolated from PBMCs. The chain employs TRBV7-3 and TRBJ2-3; 12 bases agree with TRBD2. CDR3 DNA sequence: TGTGCCAGCAGCCCAGGGACTAGCGGGAGCACAGATACGCAGTATTTT. As protein: CASSPGTSGSTDTQYF.